Shown below are 14 T cell receptor beta chains from a single sample sequenced in a study of T cells after posttransplantation cyclophosphamide. Sequenced by immunoSEQ multiplex PCR; TCRdb stores in-frame clones only, minus some. This table has tens of thousands of clones, around 83% appearing once. Material for sequencing was PBMCs. These receptors originate from a man aged 25-45 years with a blood cancer, CMV-positive, and with a related stem cell donor.

The rearrangement joins TRBV9 to TRBJ2-3; TRBD2 matches 7 bases. The CDR3 has 15 amino acids. The germline gives CDR1 SGDLS, CDR2 YYNGEE. The trim removed 3 bases at V and 4 bases at J, leaving 8 bases unmatched. This chain's CDR3 is CASSGGGGNSDTQYF. CDR3 nucleotides: TGTGCCAGCAGCGGTGGGGGGGGTAACTCAGATACGCAGTATTTT.

The count of this clone is one. This chain uses TRBV19 with TRBJ2-7; weak D call: TRBD1 (6 bases). Germline CDR1 reads LNHDA; CDR2 reads SQIVND (reference sequence). V was shortened by 6 bases and J by 4 bases, with 13 bases between the two germline ends. This CDR3 contains 13 residues. This CDR3 reads CASSRLRGYEQYF. The CDR3 coding sequence is TGTGCCAGTAGCCGCCTTAGGGGGTACGAGCAGTACTTC.

The rearrangement joins TRBV6-1 to TRBJ2-5, with D tentatively TRBD2 (6 bases). V lost 11 bases and J 7 bases, leaving 14 bases between the germline ends. This CDR3 has 11 amino acids. Germline assignment: CDR1 MNHNS and CDR2 SASEGT. The CDR3 sequence is CARFGGGTQYF. The DNA of the CDR3 is TGTGCCCGGTTTGGGGGAGGGACCCAGTACTTC.

This chain joins TRBV18 and TRBJ2-5, with D perhaps matching TRBD1 (5 bases). Trimming removed 0 bases from V and 5 bases from J, with 16 bases in between. Germline loops: CDR1 KGHSH, CDR2 LQKENI. The CDR3 covers 16 residues. The chain's CDR3 is CASSPPVGAFGETQYF. In nucleotides, the CDR3 is TGTGCCAGCTCACCACCGGTAGGGGCTTTTGGTGAGACCCAGTACTTC.

In DNA form, the CDR3 reads TGTGCCAGCAGCTCGTCCGGCGGGAGCGGTGGCACAGATACGCAGTATTTT. Protein sequence: CASSSSGGSGGTDTQYF. The chain employs TRBV7-3 and TRBJ2-3; TRBD2 matches 7 bases. V lost 4 bases to trimming and J lost 1 base; unmatched junction nucleotides: 11. The CDR3 runs to 17 residues. Germline CDR1 SGHTA, CDR2 FQGTGA.

CDR3 protein: CASSLVRLGQGGENTEAFF. CDR3 bases: TGTGCCAGCAGCTTAGTGCGCTTGGGACAGGGGGGAGAAAACACTGAAGCTTTCTTT. The chain is built from TRBV11-1 and TRBJ1-1, with TRBD1 identical over 11 bases. V lost 1 base and J lost 2; bases outside the gene matches: 12. The germline gives CDR1 SGHAT, CDR2 FQDESV (reference sequence). The CDR3 length is 19 residues.

The chain recombines TRBV7-8 with TRBJ1-5; TRBD1 might be the D (6 bases). The CDR3 length is 17 residues. Trimming removed 8 bases from V and 0 bases from J, with 20 bases in between. CDR1 and CDR2 (germline): SGHVS, FQNEAQ. CDR3 protein: CASDPIAGAYSNQPQHF. In nucleotides, the CDR3 is TGTGCCAGCGATCCAATAGCGGGGGCGTATAGCAATCAGCCCCAGCATTTT. The whole variable domain, remainder taken from reference TRBV7-8 and TRBJ1-5, is GAGVSQSPRYKVAKRGQDVALRCDPISGHVSLFWYQQALGQGPEFLTYFQNEAQLDKSGLPSDRFFAERPEGSVSTLKIQRTQQEDSAVYLCASDPIAGAYSNQPQHFGDGTRLSIL.

The rearrangement joins TRBV7-9 to TRBJ1-2, with TRBD1 as a possible D gene (5 bases). Per the germline V gene, CDR1 is SEHNR and CDR2 is FQNEAQ (reference sequence). With 0 bases removed from V and 6 bases from J, the gap between germline ends came to 5 bases. This CDR3 is built from 12 residues. CDR3 residues: CASSLAGDGYTF. The DNA for the CDR3 is TGTGCCAGCAGCTTAGCAGGGGATGGCTACACCTTC.

The table lists this clone with a count of one. This sequence joins TRBV5-1 and TRBJ2-2; tentatively, D is TRBD2 (7 bases). With 0 bases removed from V and 5 bases from J, the gap between germline ends came to 17 bases. Germline lookup yields CDR1 SGHRS and CDR2 YFSETQ. The CDR3 covers 17 residues. The CDR3 DNA sequence: TGCGCCAGCAGCTTGGAGGGGGGGCGGCCGTTAACCGGGGAGCTGTTTTTT. This gives the protein CASSLEGGRPLTGELFF.

J is TRBJ1-5 and V is TRBV7-2; D gene uncertain. The germline gives CDR1 SGHTA, CDR2 FQGNSA. This CDR3 has 12 residues. With 2 bases removed from V and 7 bases from J, the gap between germline ends came to 6 bases. The CDR3 spells CASSLQMQPQHF. The CDR3 DNA reads TGTGCCAGCAGCTTACAGATGCAGCCCCAGCATTTT.

The chain joins TRBV5-4 to TRBJ2-7; 9 bases match TRBD2. Germline loops: CDR1 SGHNT, CDR2 YYREEE (reference sequence). The CDR3 spans 15 residues. V dropped 4 bases and J dropped 0; count of bases not matched to a gene: 5. The CDR3 bases are TGTGCCAGCAGCACCGGACTAGCGAGCTCCTACGAGCAGTACTTC. Protein sequence: CASSTGLASSYEQYF.

The chain carries TRBV30 and TRBJ1-2; 9 bases line up with TRBD1. Trimming removed 5 bases from V and 4 bases from J; junction bases left unmatched: 8. In germline, CDR1 is GTSNPN, CDR2 SVGIG (reference sequence). The CDR3 is 14 amino acids. The CDR3 spells CAWDRTGAFYGYTF. CDR3 DNA: TGTGCCTGGGATAGGACAGGGGCATTCTATGGCTACACCTTC.

The J gene is TRBJ2-5, the V gene TRBV7-2; the D gene is possibly TRBD2 (5 bases). This CDR3 spans 14 amino acids. Trimming took off 3 bases at V and 1 base at J, with 9 bases between the two ends. Germline V gene lookup returns CDR1 SGHTA and CDR2 FQGNSA. CDR3 sequence: CASSLSGLQETQYF. The CDR3 DNA reads TGTGCCAGCAGCTTGTCAGGACTCCAAGAGACCCAGTACTTC.

This chain links TRBV6-6 with TRBJ2-1; 7 bases agree with TRBD1. Trimming took 3 bases from V and 6 from J; bases not matched to a gene: 2. From germline, CDR1 is MNHNY and CDR2 SVGAGI (reference sequence). The length of the CDR3 is 13 residues. The DNA for the CDR3 is TGTGCCAGCAGTTATCCAGGGGGCAATGAGCAGTTCTTC. This translates into CASSYPGGNEQFF.